These T cell receptor beta chains were read from a single sample in a study of T cells after yellow fever vaccination. TCRdb re-derived calls from the 5' RACE reads in MiXCR, one entry per CDR3 protein. The sample has about 130,000 distinct CDR3 sequences, approximately 7% seen once. The material was CD4+ T cells sorted from PBMCs, obtained approximately 11 days after the first yellow fever vaccination. These receptors originate from a young man who received the YFV17D yellow fever vaccine. Each CDR3 is given with its conserved first and last residue. A D gene is named only where the DNA matches it firmly. The size entry gives once, few or many counts, or a class when the clone is expanded.

length: 13; D: -; J: TRBJ1-2; size: many; V: TRBV6-1; DNA: TGTGCCAGCAGTGAACAGGGGAACTATGGCTACACCTTC; CDR3: CASSEQGNYGYTF
length: 14; D: -; J: TRBJ1-5; size: many; V: TRBV24-1; DNA: TGTGCCACCAGTGGAACTCTTAGCAATCAGCCCCAGCATTTT; CDR3: CATSGTLSNQPQHF
length: 16; D: TRBD1; J: TRBJ1-2; size: many; V: TRBV4-2; DNA: TGTGCCAGCAGCCAGGGCCGGGACAGAGAAAACTATGGCTACACCTTC; CDR3: CASSQGRDRENYGYTF
length: 16; D: TRBD2; J: TRBJ2-5; size: many; V: TRBV9; DNA: TGTGCCAGCAGCGCCCGGGGGGGCACAGTTCAAGAGACCCAGTACTTC; CDR3: CASSARGGTVQETQYF
length: 14; D: -; J: TRBJ2-1; size: many; V: TRBV5-1; DNA: TGCGCCAGCAGCTTGCAGAGCTCCTACAATGAGCAGTTCTTC; CDR3: CASSLQSSYNEQFF
length: 15; D: -; J: TRBJ2-3; size: many; V: TRBV5-1; DNA: TGCGCCAGCAGCTTGGAGAACCACCCGGGCGATACGCAGTATTTT; CDR3: CASSLENHPGDTQYF
length: 13; D: -; J: TRBJ1-2; size: many; V: TRBV6-1; DNA: TGTGCCAGCAGGGGGACGGAGTACTATGGCTACACCTTC; CDR3: CASRGTEYYGYTF
length: 13; D: -; J: TRBJ2-1; size: many; V: TRBV20-1; DNA: TGCAGTGCCAAGGGGGGGTATTACAATGAGCAGTTCTTC; CDR3: CSAKGGYYNEQFF
length: 11; D: -; J: TRBJ2-5; size: many; V: TRBV7-2; DNA: TGTGCCAGCAGCTCCATGTGGACCCAGTACTTC; CDR3: CASSSMWTQYF
length: 13; D: -; J: TRBJ2-3; size: few; V: TRBV29-1; DNA: TGCAGCGTTGAGGGGGTCTCCACAGATACGCAGTATTTT; CDR3: CSVEGVSTDTQYF
length: 15; D: TRBD1; J: TRBJ1-1; size: many; V: TRBV7-9; DNA: TGTGCCAGCAGCTATCTGAGACAGGGGCGGACTGAAGCTTTCTTT; CDR3: CASSYLRQGRTEAFF
length: 11; D: -; J: TRBJ2-7; size: many; V: TRBV12-3/TRBV12-4; DNA: TGTGCCAGCAGTTTTCTGGCCGAGCAGTACTTC; CDR3: CASSFLAEQYF
length: 15; D: TRBD2; J: TRBJ2-2; size: many; V: TRBV7-2; DNA: TGTGCCAGCAGCTTCACTAGCGGGGTCACCGGGGAGCTGTTTTTT; CDR3: CASSFTSGVTGELFF
length: 13; D: -; J: TRBJ2-7; size: many; V: TRBV7-8; DNA: TGTGCCAGCAGCTTAGGTGAAATGTACGAGCAGTACTTC; CDR3: CASSLGEMYEQYF
length: 15; D: -; J: TRBJ1-1; size: many; V: TRBV5-1; DNA: TGCGCCAGCAGCTTAGGTGAGGTTATGAACACTGAAGCTTTCTTT; CDR3: CASSLGEVMNTEAFF
length: 11; D: -; J: TRBJ2-7; size: many; V: TRBV5-4; DNA: TGTGCCACCGGACCGTTCTACGAGCAGTACTTC; CDR3: CATGPFYEQYF